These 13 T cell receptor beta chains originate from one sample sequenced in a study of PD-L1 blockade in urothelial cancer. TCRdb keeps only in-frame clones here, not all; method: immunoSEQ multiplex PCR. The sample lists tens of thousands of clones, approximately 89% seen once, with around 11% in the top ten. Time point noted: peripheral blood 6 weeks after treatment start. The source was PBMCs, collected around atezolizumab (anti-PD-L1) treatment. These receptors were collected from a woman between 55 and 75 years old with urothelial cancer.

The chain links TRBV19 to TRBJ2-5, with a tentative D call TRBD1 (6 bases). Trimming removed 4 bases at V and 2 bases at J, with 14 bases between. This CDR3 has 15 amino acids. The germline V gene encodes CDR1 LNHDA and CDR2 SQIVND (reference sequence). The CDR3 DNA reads TGTGCCAGTAGTAATCCCAGGGGTGGACAAGAGACCCAGTACTTC. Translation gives CASSNPRGGQETQYF.

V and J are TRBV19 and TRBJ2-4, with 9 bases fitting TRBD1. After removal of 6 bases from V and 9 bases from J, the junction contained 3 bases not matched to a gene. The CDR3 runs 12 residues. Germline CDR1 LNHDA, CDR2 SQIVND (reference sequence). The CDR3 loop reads CASSPQGAIQYF. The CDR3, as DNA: TGTGCCAGTAGCCCACAGGGGGCCATTCAGTACTTC.

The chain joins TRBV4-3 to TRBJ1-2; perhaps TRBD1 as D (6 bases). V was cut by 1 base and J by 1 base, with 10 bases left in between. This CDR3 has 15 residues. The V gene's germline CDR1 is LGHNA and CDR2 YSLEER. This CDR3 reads CASSQATGLNYGYTF. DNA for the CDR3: TGCGCCAGCAGCCAAGCGACAGGCCTTAACTATGGCTACACCTTC.

In DNA, the CDR3 is TGCGCCAGCAGCTTGGGACGGGAAAAAGAGACCCAGTACTTC. Translating it yields CASSLGREKETQYF. The rearrangement joins TRBV5-1 to TRBJ2-5, with D maybe TRBD2 (5 bases). Trimming took off 0 bases at V and 3 bases at J, with 9 bases between the two ends. The CDR3 extends over 14 amino acids. Germline CDR1 and CDR2: SGHRS and YFSETQ.

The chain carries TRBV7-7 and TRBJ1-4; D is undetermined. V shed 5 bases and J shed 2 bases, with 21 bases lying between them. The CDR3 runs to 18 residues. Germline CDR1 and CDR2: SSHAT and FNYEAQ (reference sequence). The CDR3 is CASSQEVLRLSTNEKLFF. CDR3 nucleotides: TGTGCCAGCAGCCAGGAGGTTCTTCGCCTTTCGACTAATGAAAAACTGTTTTTT.

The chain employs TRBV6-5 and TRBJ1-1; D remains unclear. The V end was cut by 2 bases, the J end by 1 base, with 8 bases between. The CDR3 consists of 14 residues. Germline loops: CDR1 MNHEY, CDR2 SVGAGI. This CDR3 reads CASSYAEWNTEAFF. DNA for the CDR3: TGTGCCAGCAGTTACGCGGAGTGGAACACTGAAGCTTTCTTT.

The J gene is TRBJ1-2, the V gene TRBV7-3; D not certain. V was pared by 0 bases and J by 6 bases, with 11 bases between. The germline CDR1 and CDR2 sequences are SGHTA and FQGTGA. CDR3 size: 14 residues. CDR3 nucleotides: TGTGCCAGCAGCTTAACTGGCAGTTCAGATGGCTACACCTTC. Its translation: CASSLTGSSDGYTF.

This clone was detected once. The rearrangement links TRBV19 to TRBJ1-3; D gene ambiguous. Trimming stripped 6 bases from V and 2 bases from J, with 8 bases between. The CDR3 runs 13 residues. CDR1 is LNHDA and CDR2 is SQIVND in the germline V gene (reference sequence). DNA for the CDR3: TGTGCCAGTAGGGACGGGGCTGGAAACACCATATATTTT. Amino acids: CASRDGAGNTIYF.

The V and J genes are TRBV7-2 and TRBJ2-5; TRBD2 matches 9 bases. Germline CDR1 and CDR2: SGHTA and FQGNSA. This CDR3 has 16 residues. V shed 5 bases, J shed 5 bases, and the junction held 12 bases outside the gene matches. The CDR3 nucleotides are TGTGCCAGCAGCCCCATATCGCGGGAGGGCCTGGAGACCCAGTACTTC. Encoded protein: CASSPISREGLETQYF. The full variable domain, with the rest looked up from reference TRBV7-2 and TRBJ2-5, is GAGVSQSPSNKVTEKGKDVELRCDPISGHTALYWYRQSLGQGLEFLIYFQGNSAPDKSGLPSDRFSAERTGGSVSTLTIQRTQQEDSAVYLCASSPISREGLETQYFGPGTRLLVL.

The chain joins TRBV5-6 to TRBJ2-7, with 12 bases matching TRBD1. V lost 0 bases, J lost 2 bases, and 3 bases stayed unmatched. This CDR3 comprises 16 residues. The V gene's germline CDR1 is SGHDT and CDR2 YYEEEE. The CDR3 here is CASSLVGQGAPYEQYF. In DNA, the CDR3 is TGTGCCAGCAGCTTGGTGGGACAGGGGGCCCCCTACGAGCAGTACTTC.

The chain's CDR3 is CASSPREGYTEAFF. CDR3 sequence (DNA): TGTGCCAGTAGTCCGCGGGAGGGATACACTGAAGCTTTCTTT. The chain couples TRBV19 to TRBJ1-1; D call uncertain. The V and J ends lost 5 bases and 3 bases respectively, with 13 bases between them. Germline V CDR1 and CDR2: LNHDA, SQIVND (reference sequence). CDR3 length: 14 residues. The complete variable domain, with remaining parts taken from reference TRBV19 and TRBJ1-1, reads DGGITQSPKYLFRKEGQNVTLSCEQNLNHDAMYWYRQDPGQGLRLIYYSQIVNDFQKGDIAEGYSVSREKKESFPLTVTSAQKNPTAFYLCASSPREGYTEAFFGQGTRLTVV.

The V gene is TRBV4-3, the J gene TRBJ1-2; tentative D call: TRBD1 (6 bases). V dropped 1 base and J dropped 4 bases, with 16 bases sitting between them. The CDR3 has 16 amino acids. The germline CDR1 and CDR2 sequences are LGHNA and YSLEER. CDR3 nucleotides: TGCGCCAGCAGCCAAGGTTACAGGGATAGGAGCTATGGCTACACCTTC. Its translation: CASSQGYRDRSYGYTF.

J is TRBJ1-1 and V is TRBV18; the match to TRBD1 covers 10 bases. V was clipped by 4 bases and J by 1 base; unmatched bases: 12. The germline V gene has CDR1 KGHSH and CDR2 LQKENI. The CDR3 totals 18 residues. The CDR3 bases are TGTGCCAGCTCACTGCTTGACAGGGGGCGCATGAGGAACACTGAAGCTTTCTTT. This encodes CASSLLDRGRMRNTEAFF.